A selection of T cell receptor beta chains follows, all from one sample in a study of blood T cell repertoires in COVID-19. Sequencing used immunoSEQ multiplex PCR; TCRdb keeps in-frame clones, though not all of them. Of 200,000 to 250,000 clones in the sample, 86% were seen once. Input material: peripheral blood. These receptors were obtained from a woman aged 50 to 65 with COVID-19, enrolled during active disease. Each CDR3 is given with its conserved first and last residue.

j_gene | v_gene | len | CDR3aa
TRBJ2-1 | TRBV6-5 | 15 | CASSTTGGWGNEQFF
TRBJ2-2 | TRBV4-3 | 17 | CASSQDSRSGFTGELFF
TRBJ2-1 | TRBV20-1 | 14 | CSASGQGGRNEQFF
TRBJ1-3 | TRBV28 | 15 | CASGYPGGLGNTIYF
TRBJ1-1 | TRBV9 | 14 | CASSVGSGTGEAFF
TRBJ1-4 | TRBV7-6 | 15 | CASSITGQGNEKLFF
TRBJ2-4 | TRBV5-1 | 13 | CASSLEGQGFQYF
TRBJ2-7 | TRBV12-3/TRBV12-4 | 12 | CASSAAGDEQYF
TRBJ2-7 | TRBV14 | 15 | CASSQGLAGVSEQYF
TRBJ2-3 | TRBV3-1/TRBV3-2 | 18 | CASSLYIIGLGYTDTQYF
TRBJ2-7 | TRBV7-9 | 15 | CASSPRGHHSYEQYF
TRBJ1-2 | TRBV12-5 | 13 | CASGLRGHDGYTF
TRBJ2-1 | TRBV9 | 15 | CASSVVSGAYNEQFF
TRBJ2-1 | TRBV2 | 13 | CASSVTQGDEQFF
TRBJ2-5 | TRBV6-5 | 13 | CAGAPGHEETQYF
TRBJ1-3 | TRBV25-1 | 15 | CASIDPQGPGNTIYF
TRBJ2-6 | TRBV19 | 17 | CASSPGQGLSGANVLTF
TRBJ2-1 | TRBV5-1 | 15 | CASSLVAGDYNEQFF
TRBJ1-6 | TRBV11-3 | 14 | CASSHRQRNSPLHF
TRBJ1-1 | TRBV6-5 | 14 | CASSQLGGNTEAFF
TRBJ2-3 | TRBV18 | 14 | CASSPSGGRDTQYF
TRBJ1-6 | TRBV19 | 12 | CASSGQDSPLHF
TRBJ2-7 | TRBV6-5 | 15 | CASSYSWTGANEQYF
TRBJ2-1 | TRBV30 | 15 | CAWGPGLAGYNEQFF
TRBJ1-1 | TRBV27 | 13 | CASSSGGVTEAFF
TRBJ1-1 | TRBV6-6 | 14 | CASTRAGANTEAFF
TRBJ1-1 | TRBV4-1 | 17 | CASSQGILDRGWTEAFF
TRBJ1-2 | TRBV5-1 | 16 | CASSSGTVPANYGYTF
TRBJ1-2 | TRBV27 | 13 | CASSLGQGGGYTF
TRBJ1-5 | TRBV19 | 16 | CASRTIGGTANQPQHF
TRBJ1-2 | TRBV19 | 11 | CATSAPDGYTF
TRBJ1-3 | TRBV7-2 | 16 | CASSPATGFGGNTIYF
TRBJ2-5 | TRBV30 | 13 | CAWSGDSDLAQYF
TRBJ2-2 | TRBV6-4 | 15 | CASSLGGANTGELFF
TRBJ1-2 | TRBV5-6 | 13 | CASSLGGKNGYTF
TRBJ2-1 | TRBV19 | 14 | CASSILGHGDEQFF
TRBJ1-5 | TRBV19 | 15 | CASRDDPSGGRPQHF
TRBJ1-4 | TRBV12-3/TRBV12-4 | 11 | CASTEGVKLFF
TRBJ1-2 | TRBV20-1 | 9 | CRGQYGYTF
TRBJ2-3 | TRBV7-2 | 17 | CASSSPGLATFTDTQYF
TRBJ1-1 | TRBV19 | 13 | CASSTPGQGKAFF
TRBJ1-4 | TRBV6-4 | 15 | CASSDCDRPREKLFF
TRBJ1-5 | TRBV3-1/TRBV3-2 | 15 | CASSQYAGDSQPQHF
TRBJ2-1 | TRBV3-1/TRBV3-2 | 16 | CASSLDQTRSYNEQFF
TRBJ1-3 | TRBV28 | 13 | CASNQDRGNTIYF
TRBJ1-5 | TRBV12-3/TRBV12-4 | 13 | CASSFREDQPQHF
TRBJ2-2 | TRBV28 | 13 | CASIRGGAGELFF
TRBJ2-3 | TRBV24-1 | 15 | CATSDTRTSTDTQYF
TRBJ1-5 | TRBV6-2/TRBV6-3 | 14 | CASSYFGQGGPQHF
TRBJ1-2 | TRBV5-1 | 14 | CASSLQGVPGGYTF
TRBJ2-5 | TRBV10-3 | 21 | CAISEFPYVVRFPLVRETQYF
TRBJ1-5 | TRBV13 | 16 | CASSLNRGKDNQPQHF
TRBJ1-4 | TRBV30 | 11 | CAWSTGEKLFF
TRBJ2-7 | TRBV9 | 15 | CASSVDGTVTYEQYF